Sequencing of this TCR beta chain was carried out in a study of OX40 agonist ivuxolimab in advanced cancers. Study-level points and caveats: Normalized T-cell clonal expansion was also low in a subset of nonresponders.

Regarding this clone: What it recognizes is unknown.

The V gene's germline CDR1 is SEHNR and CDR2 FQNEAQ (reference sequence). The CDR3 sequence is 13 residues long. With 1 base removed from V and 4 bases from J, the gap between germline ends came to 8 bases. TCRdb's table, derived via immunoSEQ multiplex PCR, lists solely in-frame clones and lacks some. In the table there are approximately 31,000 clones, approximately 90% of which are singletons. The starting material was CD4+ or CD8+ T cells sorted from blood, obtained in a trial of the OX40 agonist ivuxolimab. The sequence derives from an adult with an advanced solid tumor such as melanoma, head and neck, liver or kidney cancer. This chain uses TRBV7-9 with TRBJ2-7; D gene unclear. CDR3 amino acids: CASSLDALYEQYF. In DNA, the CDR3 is TGTGCCAGCAGCTTAGACGCTCTTTACGAGCAGTACTTC.